The following is a T cell receptor (beta chain) sequence with its context. Its matching antigen is unknown. Use of 60 Vbeta and 13 Jbeta primers characterized the PCR. Libraries were prepared by immunoSEQ multiplex PCR; TCRdb keeps only in-frame clonotypes and omits some of them. Of about 170,000 clones in the sample, around 73% were seen once. The CDR3 runs 16 residues. The V and J ends lost 1 base and 2 bases, in that order; junction bases with no gene match: 4. CDR1 LNHDA and CDR2 SQIVND come from the germline V gene (reference sequence). This specimen belongs to a study of cytomegalovirus exposure and HLA in healthy donors. Regarding the study as a whole: Common viral pathogens seemed, in a later analysis, to connect with several of the most significant clusters. A missense DCLRE1C variant was associated with V- and J-gene trimming of TCR beta chains in a later analysis, and an independent cohort replicated the association.

Input material: PBMCs. The sequence was collected from a woman younger than 30 in good health and CMV-seropositive. The rearrangement links TRBV19 to TRBJ2-3; the match to TRBD2 covers 9 bases. Here the CDR3 reads CASSIGAGGVTDTQYF. Here the CDR3 DNA reads TGTGCCAGTAGTATAGGGGCGGGGGGGGTCACAGATACGCAGTATTTT. Based on the CDR3 plus reference TRBV19 and TRBJ2-3, the full variable domain is DGGITQSPKYLFRKEGQNVTLSCEQNLNHDAMYWYRQDPGQGLRLIYYSQIVNDFQKGDIAEGYSVSREKKESFPLTVTSAQKNPTAFYLCASSIGAGGVTDTQYFGPGTRLTVL.